The source of this T cell receptor (beta chain) is a study of cytomegalovirus exposure and HLA in healthy donors. Findings of the study overall: Most TCR sequences were uncommon, yet certain public TCRs appeared in many donors. Through in vitro validation, three CMV-associated chains were shown to be specific for CMV antigens.

This clone has more than one count but fewer than ten. Its antigen is unknown. Separate from the approximately 670-subject first cohort, the roughly 120-subject validation cohort was the one that the donors belonged to. Libraries were prepared by immunoSEQ multiplex PCR; TCRdb keeps only in-frame clonotypes and omits some of them. This table has some 130,000 clones, about 95% appearing once. The CDR3 consists of 13 residues. V dropped 4 bases and J dropped 8; count of bases not matched to a gene: 4. Per germline, CDR1 MNHNS and CDR2 SASEGT. This rearrangement joins TRBV6-1 to TRBJ2-1, with 8 bases identical to TRBD1. The TCR comes from a man aged 18 to 30 in good health and CMV-seropositive. The sequencing input was PBMCs. The CDR3 DNA is TGTGCCAGCAGTGCCCAGACAGGGGATGAGCAGTTCTTC. It yields the protein CASSAQTGDEQFF.